The 13 T cell receptor beta chains in this list originate from one sample, sequenced in a study of CD8+ T cells in alopecia areata. Once RNA had been extracted, it was reverse transcribed into cDNA to act as the sequencing template. Data came from immunoSEQ multiplex PCR; TCRdb stores just in-frame clones and leaves some out. The table shows about 190,000 clones, with 45% to 65% occurring only once. Treatment given: oral pan-JAK inhibitor, 5-10 mg twice daily. Sequencing was performed on CD4+ T cells sorted from blood, taken at week 4, from a patient treated with tofacitinib. All receptors come from a human donor with alopecia areata.

This clone was seen only a few times. The DNA is left out, because the CDR3 cannot be placed on it with certainty; the CDR3 is given as TCRdb lists it. The chain employs TRBV7-3 and TRBJ1-1. The length of the CDR3 is 13 amino acids, counting both ends. CDR1 is SGHTA and CDR2 is FQGTGA in the germline V gene. CDR3 in amino acids: CASSFGPGQEAFF.

This clone was seen a handful of times. This chain joins TRBV29-1 and TRBJ2-5; D remains ambiguous. The CDR3 contains 10 residues. The germline V gene has CDR1 SQVTM and CDR2 ANQGSEA. With 1 base removed from V and 5 bases from J, the gap between germline ends came to 2 bases. The CDR3 region is CSVEGETQYF. The CDR3 coding sequence is TGCAGCGTTGAAGGCGAGACCCAGTACTTC.

This clone was counted only a few times. This sequence joins TRBV10-3 and TRBJ2-7; D might be TRBD1 or TRBD2, each matching 5 bases. V lost 6 bases and J lost 3, with 12 bases in between. The CDR3 totals 13 residues. Germline CDR1 ENHRY, CDR2 SYGVKD. The CDR3: CAISEGPSYEQYF. The CDR3 DNA reads as TGTGCCATCAGCGAGGGACCGAGCTACGAGCAGTACTTC.

V usage is TRBV29-1 and J usage is TRBJ2-3; tentatively, D is TRBD2 (6 bases). The CDR3 has 15 amino acids. Per the germline V gene, CDR1 is SQVTM and CDR2 is ANQGSEA. V lost 2 bases and J lost 2, with 14 bases in between. CDR3 sequence: CSVEYGSGFTDTQYF. The DNA of the CDR3 is TGCAGCGTTGAATACGGGAGTGGCTTCACAGATACGCAGTATTTT.

This chain joins TRBV29-1 and TRBJ2-5; a possible D gene is TRBD2 (6 bases). V was pared by 7 bases and J by 3 bases, with 18 bases between. This CDR3 is built from 14 residues. Germline values: CDR1 SQVTM, CDR2 ANQGSEA. The CDR3 region is CSAERVEGEETQYF. The CDR3 bases are TGCAGCGCGGAGAGAGTGGAGGGAGAAGAGACCCAGTACTTC.

This clone was seen only a few times. Distinct nucleotide sequences in the sample also encode this CDR3. The gene calls are TRBV30 and TRBJ1-2; D is ambiguous. The length of the CDR3 is 13 residues. V was pared by 0 bases and J by 0 bases, with 5 bases between. Germline values: CDR1 GTSNPN, CDR2 SVGIG (reference sequence). CDR3 residues: CAWSVTANYGYTF. As DNA, the CDR3 is TGTGCCTGGAGTGTAACCGCTAACTATGGCTACACCTTC.

This rearrangement joins TRBV28 to TRBJ1-1, with a possible D match to TRBD1 (6 bases). Germline lookup yields CDR1 MDHEN and CDR2 SYDVKM. The V and J ends lost 6 bases and 0 bases respectively, with 11 bases between them. The length of the CDR3 is 14 residues. CDR3 DNA sequence: TGTGCCAGCAGCACACAGGGAATGAACACTGAAGCTTTCTTT. It is translated as CASSTQGMNTEAFF.

This clone occurred a few times. This chain links TRBV30 with TRBJ2-1; no firm D call. Trimming removed 3 bases at V and 6 bases at J, with 9 bases between. The CDR3 spans 12 residues. Per the germline V gene, CDR1 is GTSNPN and CDR2 is SVGIG (reference sequence). CDR3 sequence (DNA): TGTGCCTGGAGCCCCGTTCTCAATGAGCAGTTCTTC. Protein product: CAWSPVLNEQFF.

This clone was seen only a few times. CDR3 loop: CASSPSGGRTEAFF. The CDR3 DNA reads as TGTGCCAGCAGCCCCAGTGGGGGACGAACTGAAGCTTTCTTT. The chain employs TRBV6-6 and TRBJ1-1; D may be TRBD1 (5 bases). The V gene's germline CDR1 is MNHNY and CDR2 SVGAGI (reference sequence). CDR3 length equals 14 residues. Deletions cut 6 bases from V and 5 bases from J, with 16 bases between.

This clone was seen only a few times. The rearrangement uses TRBV29-1 and TRBJ2-1, with 7 bases identical to TRBD2. The trim removed 7 bases at V and 5 bases at J, leaving 8 bases unmatched. CDR1 is SQVTM and CDR2 is ANQGSEA in the germline V gene. The CDR3 runs to 13 residues. The CDR3: CSDYPLADNEQFF. CDR3 DNA: TGCAGCGATTACCCGCTAGCGGACAATGAGCAGTTCTTC.

The chain employs TRBV11-2 and TRBJ2-1, with D perhaps TRBD1 (5 bases). The germline V and J ends were trimmed by 0 bases and 6 bases, with 15 bases remaining between them. The CDR3 contains 16 residues. Germline values: CDR1 SGHAT, CDR2 FQNNGV. CDR3 bases: TGTGCCAGCAGCTTAGATCTTGCCCAAGGGGTCAATGAGCAGTTCTTC. The encoded protein is CASSLDLAQGVNEQFF. Complete variable domain (other parts from reference TRBV11-2 and TRBJ2-1): EAGVAQSPRYKIIEKRQSVAFWCNPISGHATLYWYQQILGQGPKLLIQFQNNGVVDDSQLPKDRFSAERLKGVDSTLKIQPAKLEDSAVYLCASSLDLAQGVNEQFFGPGTRLTVL.

V is TRBV14 and J is TRBJ2-7; 10 bases line up with TRBD2. Germline trimming cut 1 base from V and 2 bases from J; bases unmatched to any gene: 2. This CDR3 is 15 amino acids long. Germline V gives CDR1 SGHDN, CDR2 FVKESK. The CDR3 loop reads CASSQGTSGPYEQYF. The CDR3 bases are TGTGCCAGCAGCCAAGGGACTAGCGGTCCCTACGAGCAGTACTTC.

The V and J genes are TRBV7-2 and TRBJ2-4; a weak D match, TRBD1 (5 bases). V was shortened by 4 bases and J by 7 bases, with 14 bases between the two germline ends. The germline gives CDR1 SGHTA, CDR2 FQGNSA. This CDR3 contains 14 residues. CDR3 sequence reads: CASSSFQGYNIQYF. The CDR3 bases are TGTGCCAGCAGCTCCTTCCAGGGCTACAACATTCAGTACTTC.